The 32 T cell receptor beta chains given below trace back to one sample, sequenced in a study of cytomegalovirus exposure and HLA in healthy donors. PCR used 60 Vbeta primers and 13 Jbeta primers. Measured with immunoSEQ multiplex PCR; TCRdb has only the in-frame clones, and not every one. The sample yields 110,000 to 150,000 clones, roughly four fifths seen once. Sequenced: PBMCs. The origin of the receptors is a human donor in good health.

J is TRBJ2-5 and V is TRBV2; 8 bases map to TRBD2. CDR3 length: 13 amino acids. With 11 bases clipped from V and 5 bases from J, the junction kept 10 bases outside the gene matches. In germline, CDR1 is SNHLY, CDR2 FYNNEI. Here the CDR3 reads CAYGGLAAETQYF. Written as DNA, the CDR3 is TGTGCCTACGGAGGACTAGCAGCGGAGACCCAGTACTTC.

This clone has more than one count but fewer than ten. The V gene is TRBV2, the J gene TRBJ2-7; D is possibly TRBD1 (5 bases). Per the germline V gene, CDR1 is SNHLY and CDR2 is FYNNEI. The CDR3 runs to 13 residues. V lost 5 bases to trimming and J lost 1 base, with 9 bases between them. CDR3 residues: CASSPQGSYEQYF. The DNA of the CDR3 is TGTGCCAGCAGTCCTCAGGGTTCCTACGAGCAGTACTTC.

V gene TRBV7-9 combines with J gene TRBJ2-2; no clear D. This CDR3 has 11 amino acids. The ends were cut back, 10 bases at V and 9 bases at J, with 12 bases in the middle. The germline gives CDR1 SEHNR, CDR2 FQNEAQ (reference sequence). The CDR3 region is CATLYGRELFF. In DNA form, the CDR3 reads TGTGCCACCCTCTATGGTCGGGAGCTGTTTTTT.

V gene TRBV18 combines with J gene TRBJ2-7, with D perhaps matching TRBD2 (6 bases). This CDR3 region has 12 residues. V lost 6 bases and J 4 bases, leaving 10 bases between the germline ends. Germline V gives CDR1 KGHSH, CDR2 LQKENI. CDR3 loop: CASSRGGYEQYF. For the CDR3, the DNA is TGTGCCAGCTCCCGTGGGGGGTACGAGCAGTACTTC.

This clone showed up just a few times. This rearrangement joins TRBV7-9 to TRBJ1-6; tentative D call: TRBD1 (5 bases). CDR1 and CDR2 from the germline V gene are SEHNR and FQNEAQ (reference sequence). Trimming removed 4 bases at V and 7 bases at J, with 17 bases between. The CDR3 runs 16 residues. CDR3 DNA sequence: TGTGCCAGCAGCTCCCGACTGGGGGGTTCGAATTCACCCCTCCACTTT. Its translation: CASSSRLGGSNSPLHF.

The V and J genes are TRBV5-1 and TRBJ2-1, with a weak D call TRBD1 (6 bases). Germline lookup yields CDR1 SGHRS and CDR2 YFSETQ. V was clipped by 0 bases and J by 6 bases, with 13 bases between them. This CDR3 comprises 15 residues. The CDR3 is CASSLVSGVSNEQFF. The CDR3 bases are TGCGCCAGCAGCTTGGTGTCAGGGGTTTCCAATGAGCAGTTCTTC. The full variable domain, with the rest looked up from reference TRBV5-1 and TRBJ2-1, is KAGVTQTPRYLIKTRGQQVTLSCSPISGHRSVSWYQQTPGQGLQFLFEYFSETQRNKGNFPGRFSGRQFSNSRSEMNVSTLELGDSALYLCASSLVSGVSNEQFFGPGTRLTVL.

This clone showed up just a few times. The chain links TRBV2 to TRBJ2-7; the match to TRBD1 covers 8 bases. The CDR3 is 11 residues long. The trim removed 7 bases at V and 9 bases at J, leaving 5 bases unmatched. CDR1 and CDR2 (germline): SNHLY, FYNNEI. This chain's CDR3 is CASTGQAMQYF. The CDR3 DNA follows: TGTGCCAGCACGGGACAGGCTATGCAGTACTTC.

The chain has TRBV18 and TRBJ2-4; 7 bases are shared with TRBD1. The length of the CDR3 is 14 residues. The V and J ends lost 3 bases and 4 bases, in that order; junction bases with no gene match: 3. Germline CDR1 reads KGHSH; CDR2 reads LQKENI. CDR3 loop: CASSPPDRKNIQYF. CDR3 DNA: TGTGCCAGCTCACCCCCGGACAGGAAAAACATTCAGTACTTC.

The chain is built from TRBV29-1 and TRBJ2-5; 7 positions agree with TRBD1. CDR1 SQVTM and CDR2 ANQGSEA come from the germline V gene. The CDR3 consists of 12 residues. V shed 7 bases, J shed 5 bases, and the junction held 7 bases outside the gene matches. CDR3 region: CSAGQLRETQYF. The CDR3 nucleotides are TGCAGCGCGGGACAGCTAAGGGAGACCCAGTACTTC. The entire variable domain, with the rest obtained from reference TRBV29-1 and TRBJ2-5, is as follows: SAVISQKPSRDICQRGTSLTIQCQVDSQVTMMFWYRQQPGQSLTLIATANQGSEATYESGFVIDKFPISRPNLTFSTLTVSNMSPEDSSIYLCSAGQLRETQYFGPGTRLLVL.

CDR3 nucleotides: TGTGCCAGCAGCCGCCGACACACCAAAAACATTCAGTACTTC. Translation gives CASSRRHTKNIQYF. V and J are TRBV6-5 and TRBJ2-4, with unresolved D. Trimming pared 6 bases from V and 2 bases from J, leaving 11 bases between. The length of the CDR3 is 14 residues. CDR1 is MNHEY and CDR2 is SVGAGI in the germline V gene.

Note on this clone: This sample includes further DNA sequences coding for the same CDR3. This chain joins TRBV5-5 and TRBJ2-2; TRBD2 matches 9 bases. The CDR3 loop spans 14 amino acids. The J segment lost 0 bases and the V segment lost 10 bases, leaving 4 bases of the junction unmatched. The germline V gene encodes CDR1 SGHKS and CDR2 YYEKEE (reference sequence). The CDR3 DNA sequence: TGTGCCGGCAAGCGGGGGGCGAACACCGGGGAGCTGTTTTTT. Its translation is CAGKRGANTGELFF. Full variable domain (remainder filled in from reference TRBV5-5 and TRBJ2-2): DAGVTQSPTHLIKTRGQQVTLRCSPISGHKSVSWYQQVLGQGPQFIFQYYEKEERGRGNFPDRFSARQFPNYSSELNVNALLLGDSALYLCAGKRGANTGELFFGEGSRLTVL.

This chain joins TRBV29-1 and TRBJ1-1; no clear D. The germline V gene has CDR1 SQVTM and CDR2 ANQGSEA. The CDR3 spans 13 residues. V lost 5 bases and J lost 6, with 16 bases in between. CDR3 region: CSVRTRLGAEAFF. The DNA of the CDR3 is TGCAGCGTTCGAACGAGGCTAGGAGCTGAAGCTTTCTTT.

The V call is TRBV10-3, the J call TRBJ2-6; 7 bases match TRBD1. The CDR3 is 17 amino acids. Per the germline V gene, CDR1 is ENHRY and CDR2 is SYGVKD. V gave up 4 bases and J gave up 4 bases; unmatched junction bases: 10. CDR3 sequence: CAISANPQGYGANVLTF. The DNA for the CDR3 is TGTGCCATCAGTGCAAACCCACAGGGGTACGGGGCCAACGTCCTGACTTTC.

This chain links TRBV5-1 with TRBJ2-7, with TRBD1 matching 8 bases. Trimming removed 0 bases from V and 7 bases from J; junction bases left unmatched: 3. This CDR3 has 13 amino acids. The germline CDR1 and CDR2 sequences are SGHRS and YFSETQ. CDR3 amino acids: CASSLGTGSEQYF. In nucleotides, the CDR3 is TGCGCCAGCAGCTTGGGGACAGGGTCTGAGCAGTACTTC.

CDR3 residues: CASSTGTGAYEQYF. The CDR3 nucleotides are TGCGCCAGCAGCACCGGGACAGGGGCCTACGAGCAGTACTTC. J is TRBJ2-7 and V is TRBV5-1; 10 nucleotides line up with TRBD1. Germline assignment: CDR1 SGHRS and CDR2 YFSETQ. V shed 4 bases, J shed 2 bases, and the junction held 3 bases outside the gene matches. This CDR3 is 14 amino acids long.

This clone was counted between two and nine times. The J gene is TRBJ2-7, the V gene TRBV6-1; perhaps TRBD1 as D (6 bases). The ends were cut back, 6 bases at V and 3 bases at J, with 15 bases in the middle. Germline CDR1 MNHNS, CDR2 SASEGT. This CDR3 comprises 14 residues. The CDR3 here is CASRRFQGHYEQYF. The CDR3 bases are TGTGCCAGCAGGAGGTTTCAGGGGCACTACGAGCAGTACTTC.

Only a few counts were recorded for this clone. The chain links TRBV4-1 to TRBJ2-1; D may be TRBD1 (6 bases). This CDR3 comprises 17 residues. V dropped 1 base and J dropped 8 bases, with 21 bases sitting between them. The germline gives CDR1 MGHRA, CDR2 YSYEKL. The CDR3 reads CASSQARVGGRADEQFF. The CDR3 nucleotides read TGCGCCAGCAGCCAAGCCCGTGTTGGGGGCAGGGCCGATGAGCAGTTCTTC.

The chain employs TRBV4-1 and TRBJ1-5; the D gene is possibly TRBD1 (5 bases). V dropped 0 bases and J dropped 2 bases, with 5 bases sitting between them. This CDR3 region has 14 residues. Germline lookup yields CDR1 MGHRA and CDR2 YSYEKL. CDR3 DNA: TGCGCCAGCAGCCAAGACAGGGGCAATCAGCCCCAGCATTTT. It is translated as CASSQDRGNQPQHF.

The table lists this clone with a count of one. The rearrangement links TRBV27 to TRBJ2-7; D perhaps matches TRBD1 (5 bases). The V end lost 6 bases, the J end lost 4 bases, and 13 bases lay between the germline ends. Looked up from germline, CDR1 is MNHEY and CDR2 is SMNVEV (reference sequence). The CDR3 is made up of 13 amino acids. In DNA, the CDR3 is TGTGCCAGCAGATCTCTAGGGGTTTACGAGCAGTACTTC. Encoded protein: CASRSLGVYEQYF.

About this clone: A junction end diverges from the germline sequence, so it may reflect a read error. CDR3: CASSLDPSSYNEQFF. Here the CDR3 DNA reads TGTGCTAGCAGCTTAGATCCGAGCTCCTACAATGAGCAGTTCTTC. The chain recombines TRBV7-7 with TRBJ2-1; no definite D call. This CDR3 contains 15 residues. Germline V gene data show CDR1 as SSHAT and CDR2 as FNYEAQ (reference sequence).

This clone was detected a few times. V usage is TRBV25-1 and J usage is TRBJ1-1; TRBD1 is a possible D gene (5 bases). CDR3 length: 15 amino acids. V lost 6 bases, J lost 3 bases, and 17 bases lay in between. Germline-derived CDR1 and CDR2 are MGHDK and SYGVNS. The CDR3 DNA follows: TGTGCCAGCAGCGCCTATACAGGTATTTACACTGAAGCTTTCTTT. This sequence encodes CASSAYTGIYTEAFF.

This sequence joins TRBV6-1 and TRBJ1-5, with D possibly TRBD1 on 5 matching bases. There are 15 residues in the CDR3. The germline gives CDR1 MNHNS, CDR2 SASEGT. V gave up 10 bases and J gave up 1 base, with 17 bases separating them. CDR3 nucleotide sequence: TGTGCCACCCGGCCCAGGGCCATAAGCAATCAGCCCCAGCATTTT. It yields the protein CATRPRAISNQPQHF.

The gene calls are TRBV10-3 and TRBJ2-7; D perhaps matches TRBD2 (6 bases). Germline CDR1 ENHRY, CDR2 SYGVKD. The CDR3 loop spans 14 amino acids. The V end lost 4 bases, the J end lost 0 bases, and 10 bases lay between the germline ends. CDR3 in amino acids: CAISVRGSSYEQYF. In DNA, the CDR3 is TGTGCCATCAGTGTTCGGGGGAGCTCCTACGAGCAGTACTTC.

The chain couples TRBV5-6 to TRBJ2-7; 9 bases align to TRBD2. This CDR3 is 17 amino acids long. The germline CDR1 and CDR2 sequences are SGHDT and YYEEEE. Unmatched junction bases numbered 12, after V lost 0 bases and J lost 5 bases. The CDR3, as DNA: TGTGCCAGCAGCTTGGGGCGCCGAGGCGGGAGGGCCCACGAGCAGTACTTC. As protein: CASSLGRRGGRAHEQYF. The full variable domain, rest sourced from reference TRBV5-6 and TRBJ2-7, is DAGVTQSPTHLIKTRGQQVTLRCSPKSGHDTVSWYQQALGQGPQFIFQYYEEEERQRGNFPDRFSGHQFPNYSSELNVNALLLGDSALYLCASSLGRRGGRAHEQYFGPGTRLTVT.

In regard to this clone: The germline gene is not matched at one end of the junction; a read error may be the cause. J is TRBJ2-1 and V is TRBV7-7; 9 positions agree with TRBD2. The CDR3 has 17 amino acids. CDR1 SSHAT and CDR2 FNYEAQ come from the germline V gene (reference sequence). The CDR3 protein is CASSKWPSGTSANEQFF. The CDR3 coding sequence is TGTGCTAGCAGCAAGTGGCCTAGCGGGACGTCCGCCAATGAGCAGTTCTTC.

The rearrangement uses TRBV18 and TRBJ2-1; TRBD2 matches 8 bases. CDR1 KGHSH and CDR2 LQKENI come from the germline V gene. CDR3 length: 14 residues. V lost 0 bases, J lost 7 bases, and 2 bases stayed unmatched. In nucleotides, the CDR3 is TGTGCCAGCTCACCACCGGCGGGGGGAAATGAGCAGTTCTTC. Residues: CASSPPAGGNEQFF.

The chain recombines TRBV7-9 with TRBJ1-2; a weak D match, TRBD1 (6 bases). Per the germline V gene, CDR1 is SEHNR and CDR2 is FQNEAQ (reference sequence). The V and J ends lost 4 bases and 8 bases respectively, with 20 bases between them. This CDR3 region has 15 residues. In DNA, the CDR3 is TGTGCCAGCAGCTCGGCGGGGGGGCGGGTATGGGGCTACACCTTC. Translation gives CASSSAGGRVWGYTF. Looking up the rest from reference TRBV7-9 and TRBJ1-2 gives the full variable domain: DTGVSQNPRHKITKRGQNVTFRCDPISEHNRLYWYRQTLGQGPEFLTYFQNEAQLEKSRLLSDRFSAERPKGSFSTLEIQRTEQGDSAMYLCASSSAGGRVWGYTFGSGTRLTVV.

CDR3 sequence: CASSLDRDMFQPQHF. The CDR3 bases are TGTGCCAGCAGCCTCGACAGGGACATGTTTCAGCCCCAGCATTTT. The gene calls are TRBV7-8 and TRBJ1-5; 7 nucleotides line up with TRBD1. Trimming cost V 5 bases and J 6 bases; bases outside gene matches: 10. Germline assignment: CDR1 SGHVS and CDR2 FQNEAQ. The CDR3 runs to 15 residues.

This chain's CDR3 is CASSLLGQHPSSYEQYF. In nucleotides, the CDR3 is TGTGCCAGCAGCTTACTTGGGCAGCACCCCAGCTCCTACGAGCAGTACTTC. The rearrangement uses TRBV7-8 and TRBJ2-7; D gene unclear. CDR1 and CDR2 from the germline V gene are SGHVS and FQNEAQ. Trimming pared 2 bases from V and 0 bases from J, leaving 17 bases between. This CDR3 has 17 residues.

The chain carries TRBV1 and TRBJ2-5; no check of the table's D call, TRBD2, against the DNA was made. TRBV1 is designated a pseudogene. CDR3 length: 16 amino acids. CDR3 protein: CTSSQDKGLGQETQYF. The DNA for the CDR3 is TGCACCAGCAGCCAAGATAAAGGACTGGGACAAGAGACCCAGTACTTC.

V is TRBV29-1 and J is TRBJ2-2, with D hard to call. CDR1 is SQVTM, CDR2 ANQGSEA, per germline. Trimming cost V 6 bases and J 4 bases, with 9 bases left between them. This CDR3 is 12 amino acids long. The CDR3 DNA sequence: TGCAGCGTCTGGTCCGGCACCGGGGAGCTGTTTTTT. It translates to CSVWSGTGELFF.

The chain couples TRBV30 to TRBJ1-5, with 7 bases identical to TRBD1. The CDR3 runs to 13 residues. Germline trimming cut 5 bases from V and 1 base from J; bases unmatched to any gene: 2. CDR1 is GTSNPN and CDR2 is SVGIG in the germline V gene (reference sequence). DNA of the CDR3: TGTGCCTGGGGGACAGAAAGCAATCAGCCCCAGCATTTT. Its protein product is CAWGTESNQPQHF.